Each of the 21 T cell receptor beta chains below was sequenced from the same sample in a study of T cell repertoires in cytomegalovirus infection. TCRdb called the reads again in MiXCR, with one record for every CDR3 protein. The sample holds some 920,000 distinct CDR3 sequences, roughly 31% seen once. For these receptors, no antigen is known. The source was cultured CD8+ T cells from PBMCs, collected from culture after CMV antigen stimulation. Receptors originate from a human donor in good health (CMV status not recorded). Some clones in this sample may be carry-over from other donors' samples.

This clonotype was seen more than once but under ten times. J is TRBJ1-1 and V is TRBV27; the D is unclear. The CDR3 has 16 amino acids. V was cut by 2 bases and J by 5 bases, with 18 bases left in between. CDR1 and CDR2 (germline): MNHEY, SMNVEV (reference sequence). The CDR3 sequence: CASSLVRTLGGTEAFF. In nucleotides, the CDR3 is TGTGCCAGCAGTTTAGTTCGAACCCTCGGTGGGACTGAAGCTTTCTTT.

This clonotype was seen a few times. The CDR3 is CASSPFRGANYEQYV. The CDR3 nucleotides read TGTGCCAGCAGCCCATTCCGGGGGGCCAACTACGAGCAGTACGTC. The V and J genes are TRBV4-2 and TRBJ2-7, with D possibly matching TRBD2 (7 bases). CDR3 size: 15 residues. Per germline, CDR1 LGHNA and CDR2 YNFKEQ. V lost 4 bases and J lost 3, with 16 bases in between.

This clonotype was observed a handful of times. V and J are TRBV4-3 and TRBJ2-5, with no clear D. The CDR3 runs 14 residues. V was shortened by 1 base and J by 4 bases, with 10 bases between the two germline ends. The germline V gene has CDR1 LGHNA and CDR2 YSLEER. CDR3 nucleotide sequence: TGCGCCAGCAGCCAAGGATCCGTGGGAGAGACCCAGTACTTC. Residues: CASSQGSVGETQYF.

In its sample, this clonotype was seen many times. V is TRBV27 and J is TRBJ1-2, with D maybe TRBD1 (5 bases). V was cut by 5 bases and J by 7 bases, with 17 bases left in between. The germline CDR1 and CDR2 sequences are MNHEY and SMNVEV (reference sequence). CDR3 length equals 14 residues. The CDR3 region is CASSDSGVGVGYTF. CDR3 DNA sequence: TGTGCCAGCAGTGACTCGGGCGTAGGGGTTGGCTACACCTTC.

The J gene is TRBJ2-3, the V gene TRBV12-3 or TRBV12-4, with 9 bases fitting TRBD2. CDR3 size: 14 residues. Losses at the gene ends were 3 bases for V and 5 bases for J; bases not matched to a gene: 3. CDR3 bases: TGTGCCAGCAGTTTTGCGGGGGGGCTAGATACGCAGTATTTT. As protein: CASSFAGGLDTQYF.

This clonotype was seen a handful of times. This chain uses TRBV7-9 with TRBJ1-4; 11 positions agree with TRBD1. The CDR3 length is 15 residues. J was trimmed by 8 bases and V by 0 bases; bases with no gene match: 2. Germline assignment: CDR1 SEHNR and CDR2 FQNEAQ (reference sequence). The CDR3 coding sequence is TGTGCCAGCAGCTTAGCGGACAGGGGGCGCGAAAAACTGTTTTTT. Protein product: CASSLADRGREKLFF.

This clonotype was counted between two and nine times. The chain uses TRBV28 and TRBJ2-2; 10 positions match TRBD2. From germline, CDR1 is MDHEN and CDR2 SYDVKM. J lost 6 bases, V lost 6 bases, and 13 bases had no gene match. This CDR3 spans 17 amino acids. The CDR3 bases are TGTGCCAGCAGGGACACGGTACTAGCGGGAAAAGCCGGGGAGCTGTTTTTT. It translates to CASRDTVLAGKAGELFF.

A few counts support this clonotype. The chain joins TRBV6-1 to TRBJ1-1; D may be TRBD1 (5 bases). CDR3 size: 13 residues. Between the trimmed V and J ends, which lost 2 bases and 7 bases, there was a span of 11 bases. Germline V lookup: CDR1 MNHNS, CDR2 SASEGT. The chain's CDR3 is CASSEIMGLEAFF. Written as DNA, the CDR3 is TGTGCCAGCAGTGAAATAATGGGACTTGAAGCTTTCTTT.

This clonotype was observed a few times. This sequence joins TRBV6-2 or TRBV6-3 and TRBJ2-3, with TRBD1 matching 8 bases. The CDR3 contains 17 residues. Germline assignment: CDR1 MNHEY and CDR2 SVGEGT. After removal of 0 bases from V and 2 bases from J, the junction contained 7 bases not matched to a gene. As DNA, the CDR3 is TGTGCCAGCAGTTACTCGAATTCAGGGGGCCCCACAGATACGCAGTATTTT. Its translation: CASSYSNSGGPTDTQYF.

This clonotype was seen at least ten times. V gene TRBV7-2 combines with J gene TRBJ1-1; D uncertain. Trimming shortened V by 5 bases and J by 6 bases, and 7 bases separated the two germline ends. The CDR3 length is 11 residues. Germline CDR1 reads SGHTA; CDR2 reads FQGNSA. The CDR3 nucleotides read TGTGCCAGCAGCCACTCGGCTGAAGCTTTCTTT. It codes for CASSHSAEAFF. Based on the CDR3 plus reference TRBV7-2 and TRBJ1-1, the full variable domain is GAGVSQSPSNKVTEKGKDVELRCDPISGHTALYWYRQSLGQGLEFLIYFQGNSAPDKSGLPSDRFSAERTGGSVSTLTIQRTQQEDSAVYLCASSHSAEAFFGQGTRLTVV.

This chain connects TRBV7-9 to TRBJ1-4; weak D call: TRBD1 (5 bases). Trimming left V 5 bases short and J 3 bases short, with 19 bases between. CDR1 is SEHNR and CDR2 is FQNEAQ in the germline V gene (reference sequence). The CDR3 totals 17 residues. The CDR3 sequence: CASSQSQGWGSNEKLFF. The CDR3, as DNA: TGTGCCAGCAGCCAAAGCCAGGGTTGGGGGTCTAATGAAAAACTGTTTTTT.

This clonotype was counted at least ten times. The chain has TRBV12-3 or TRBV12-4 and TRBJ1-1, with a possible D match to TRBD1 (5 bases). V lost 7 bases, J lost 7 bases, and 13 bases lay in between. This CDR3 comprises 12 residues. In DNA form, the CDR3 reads TGTGCCAGCACCATTGGGGCCAGTGAAGCTTTCTTT. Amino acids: CASTIGASEAFF.

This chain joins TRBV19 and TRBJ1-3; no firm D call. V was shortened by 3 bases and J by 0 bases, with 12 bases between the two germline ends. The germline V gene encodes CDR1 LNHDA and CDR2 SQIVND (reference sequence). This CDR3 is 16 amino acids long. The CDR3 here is CASSITDVLSGNTIYF. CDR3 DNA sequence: TGTGCCAGTAGTATCACGGACGTTCTCTCTGGAAACACCATATATTTT.

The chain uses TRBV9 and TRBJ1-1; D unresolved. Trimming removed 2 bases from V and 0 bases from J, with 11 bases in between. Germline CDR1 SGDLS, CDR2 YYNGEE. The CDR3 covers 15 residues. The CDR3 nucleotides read TGTGCCAGCAGCGTGGGCACCCTCATGAACACTGAAGCTTTCTTT. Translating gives CASSVGTLMNTEAFF.

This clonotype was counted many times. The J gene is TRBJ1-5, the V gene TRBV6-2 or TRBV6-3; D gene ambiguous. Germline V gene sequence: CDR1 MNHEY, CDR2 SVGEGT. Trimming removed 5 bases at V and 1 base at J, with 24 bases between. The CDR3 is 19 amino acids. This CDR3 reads CASSGPGESKGRSNQPQHF. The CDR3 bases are TGTGCCAGCAGTGGCCCCGGCGAGTCGAAGGGTAGGAGCAATCAGCCCCAGCATTTT.

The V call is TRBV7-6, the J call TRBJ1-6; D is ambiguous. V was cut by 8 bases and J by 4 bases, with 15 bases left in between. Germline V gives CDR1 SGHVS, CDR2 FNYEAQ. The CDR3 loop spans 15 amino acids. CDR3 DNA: TGTGCCAGCGGACTGGAGGAGGTTTATAATTCACCCCTCCACTTT. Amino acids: CASGLEEVYNSPLHF.

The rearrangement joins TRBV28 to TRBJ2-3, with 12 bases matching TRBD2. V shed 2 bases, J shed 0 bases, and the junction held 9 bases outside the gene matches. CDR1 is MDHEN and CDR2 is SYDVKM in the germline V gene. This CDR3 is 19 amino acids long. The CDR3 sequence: CASSLMLAGGVSSTDTQYF. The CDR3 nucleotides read TGTGCCAGCAGTTTAATGCTAGCGGGGGGGGTTTCTAGCACAGATACGCAGTATTTT.

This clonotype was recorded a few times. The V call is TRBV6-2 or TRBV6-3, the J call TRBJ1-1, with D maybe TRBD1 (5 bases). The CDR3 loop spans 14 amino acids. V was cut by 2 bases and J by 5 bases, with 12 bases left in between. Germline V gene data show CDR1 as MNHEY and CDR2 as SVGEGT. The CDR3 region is CASSYLRGGTEAFF. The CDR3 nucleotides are TGTGCCAGCAGTTACCTAAGGGGAGGAACTGAAGCTTTCTTT.

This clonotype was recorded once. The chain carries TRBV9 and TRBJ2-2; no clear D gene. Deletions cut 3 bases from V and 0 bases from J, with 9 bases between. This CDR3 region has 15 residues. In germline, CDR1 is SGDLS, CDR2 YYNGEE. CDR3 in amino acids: CASSAGLSNTGELFF. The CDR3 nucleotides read TGTGCCAGCAGCGCCGGTCTTTCGAACACCGGGGAGCTGTTTTTT.

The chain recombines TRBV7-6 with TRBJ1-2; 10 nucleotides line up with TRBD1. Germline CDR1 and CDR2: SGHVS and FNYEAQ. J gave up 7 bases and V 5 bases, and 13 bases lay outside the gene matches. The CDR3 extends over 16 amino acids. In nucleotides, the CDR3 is TGTGCCAGCAGCGCCTTCCCGGACAGGGGGGAAGCTGGCTACACCTTC. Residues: CASSAFPDRGEAGYTF.

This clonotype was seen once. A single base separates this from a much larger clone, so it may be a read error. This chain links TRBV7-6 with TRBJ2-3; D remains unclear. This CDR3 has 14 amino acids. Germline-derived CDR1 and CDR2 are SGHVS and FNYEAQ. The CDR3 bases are TGTGTCAGCAGCTTAACGGGCCGCACAGATACGCAGTATTTT. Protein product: CVSSLTGRTDTQYF.